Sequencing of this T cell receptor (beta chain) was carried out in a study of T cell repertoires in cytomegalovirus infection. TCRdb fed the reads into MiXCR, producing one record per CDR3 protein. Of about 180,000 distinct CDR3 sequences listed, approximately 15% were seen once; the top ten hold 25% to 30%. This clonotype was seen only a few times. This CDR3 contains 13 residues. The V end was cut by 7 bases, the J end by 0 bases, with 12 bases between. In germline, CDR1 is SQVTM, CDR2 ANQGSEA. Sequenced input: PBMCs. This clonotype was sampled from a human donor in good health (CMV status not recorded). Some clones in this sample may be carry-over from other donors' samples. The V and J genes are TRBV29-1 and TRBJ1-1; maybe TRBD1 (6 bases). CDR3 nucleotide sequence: TGCAGCGCCTCCGGACAGATGAACACTGAAGCTTTCTTT. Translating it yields CSASGQMNTEAFF.